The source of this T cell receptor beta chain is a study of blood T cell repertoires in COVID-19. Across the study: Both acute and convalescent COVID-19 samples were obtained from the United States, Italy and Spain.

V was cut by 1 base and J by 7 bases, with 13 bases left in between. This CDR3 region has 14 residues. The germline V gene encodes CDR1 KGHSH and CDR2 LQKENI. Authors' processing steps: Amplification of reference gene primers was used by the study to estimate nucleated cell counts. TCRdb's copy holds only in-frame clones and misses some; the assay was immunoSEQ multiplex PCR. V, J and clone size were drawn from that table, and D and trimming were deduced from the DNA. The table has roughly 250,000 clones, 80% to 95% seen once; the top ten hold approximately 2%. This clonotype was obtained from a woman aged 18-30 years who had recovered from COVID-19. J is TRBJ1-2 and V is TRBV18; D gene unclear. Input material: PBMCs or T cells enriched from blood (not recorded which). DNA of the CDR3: TGTGCCAGCTCACCACTCCCCGAGGAGGTTGGCTACACCTTC. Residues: CASSPLPEEVGYTF.